This paragraph reports one T cell receptor beta chain. Its antigen is as yet unknown. This record belongs to a study of cytomegalovirus exposure and HLA in healthy donors. Findings and limits, study-wide: Rare TCR sequences predominated, though certain public TCRs were found in many donors. In the 95 to 150 validation repertoires, a later analysis found that first-cohort TCR clusters tended to co-occur.

Trimming removed 5 bases at V and 8 bases at J, with 18 bases between. This CDR3 spans 15 amino acids. CDR1 and CDR2 from the germline V gene are SEHNR and FQNEAQ (reference sequence). Sequencing used immunoSEQ multiplex PCR; TCRdb keeps in-frame clones, though not all of them. Of 150,000 or so clones in the sample, 75% to 90% are singletons; the top ten hold approximately 20%. The specimen sequenced was PBMCs. The receptor comes from a man in his late teens or twenties in good health and CMV-seropositive. The chain carries TRBV7-9 and TRBJ1-4; D unclear. The CDR3 DNA reads as TGTGCCAGCAGCGTCTTGGCGGGCGCCAGGGAAAAACTGTTTTTT. This codes for CASSVLAGAREKLFF.